These 24 T cell receptor beta chains came from one sample sequenced in a study of tumor-infiltrating lymphocytes in oesophageal squamous cell carcinoma. TCRdb fed the PCR reads into MiXCR, producing one record per CDR3 protein. The sample yields just under 20,000 distinct CDR3 sequences, roughly two fifths seen once. Sample: normal esophageal tissue next to the tumor. These receptors originate from a male donor with esophageal squamous cell carcinoma.

J is TRBJ2-5 and V is TRBV7-6; D is ambiguous. TRBJ2-7 matches the DNA end more closely, so the J call is doubtful. The CDR3 is 14 amino acids. Germline V gene lookup returns CDR1 SGHVS and CDR2 FNYEAQ. The CDR3 DNA reads TGTGCCAGCAGCTTAGATATAGAGCCCTACGAGCAGTACTTC. It specifies CASSLDIEPYEQYF.

This clonotype was seen many times. CDR3 DNA: TGCGCCAGCAGCTTACTATATGCTAGCGGGAGAAACGAGCAGTACTTC. This gives the protein CASSLLYASGRNEQYF. The chain recombines TRBV5-1 with TRBJ2-7; 10 bases agree with TRBD2. Trimming at V came to 2 bases and at J to 5 bases, leaving 10 bases not matched to a gene. This CDR3 has 16 residues. Germline V gene sequence: CDR1 SGHRS, CDR2 YFSETQ.

CDR3 in DNA: TGTGCCAGCAGCTTTCGACTAGTAGAGGACAATGAGCAGTTCTTC. Translation gives CASSFRLVEDNEQFF. The chain links TRBV7-3 to TRBJ2-5; D perhaps matches TRBD2 (6 bases). The tail of the sequence fits TRBJ2-1 better, so the J call may be wrong. CDR1 and CDR2 from the germline V gene are SGHTA and FQGTGA. The CDR3 has 15 amino acids.

V gene TRBV6-5 combines with J gene TRBJ2-3; 14 nucleotides match TRBD2. Germline V CDR1 and CDR2: MNHEY, SVGAGI. This CDR3 spans 14 amino acids. Unmatched junction bases numbered 5, after V lost 7 bases and J lost 8 bases. CDR3 in amino acids: CASTLGLAGGTQYF. The CDR3 bases are TGTGCCAGCACTCTCGGACTAGCGGGAGGTACGCAGTATTTT.

This clonotype showed up many times. V gene TRBV27 combines with J gene TRBJ2-7; D gene ambiguous. The CDR3 has 14 amino acids. From germline, CDR1 is MNHEY and CDR2 SMNVEV (reference sequence). The V end was cut by 3 bases, the J end by 2 bases, with 11 bases between. CDR3 sequence: CASSLEGIAYEQYF. CDR3 nucleotides: TGTGCCAGCAGTTTGGAAGGCATCGCCTACGAGCAGTACTTC.

The sample holds a few counts of this clonotype. The chain is built from TRBV12-3 or TRBV12-4 and TRBJ1-1; D possibly corresponds to TRBD1 (6 bases). The CDR3 length is 13 residues. Between the trimmed V and J ends, which lost 4 bases and 4 bases, there was a span of 10 bases. The CDR3 is CASSWTVSTEAFF. CDR3 nucleotides: TGTGCCAGCAGTTGGACAGTGAGCACTGAAGCTTTCTTT.

In this sample, this clonotype turned up many times. V usage is TRBV6-1 and J usage is TRBJ2-1, with 14 bases aligning to TRBD2. The DNA end favors TRBJ2-7, so the J call may be wrong. Germline values: CDR1 MNHNS, CDR2 SASEGT. The CDR3 is 15 amino acids. The CDR3, as DNA: TGTGCCAGCAATAGGGGACTAGCGGGAGTTGTCGAGCAGTACTTC. Amino acids: CASNRGLAGVVEQYF.

This chain uses TRBV6-1 with TRBJ2-4; D tentatively fits TRBD1 or TRBD2 (5 bases each). The V end lost 8 bases, the J end lost 1 base, and 15 bases lay between the germline ends. Germline values: CDR1 MNHNS, CDR2 SASEGT. The CDR3 consists of 15 residues. CDR3 loop: CASQPGSSAKNIQYF. Here the CDR3 DNA reads TGTGCCAGCCAACCAGGGAGTTCGGCCAAAAACATTCAGTACTTC.

J is TRBJ2-4 and V is TRBV6-2 or TRBV6-3; 8 nucleotides match TRBD1. The tail of the sequence fits TRBJ1-2 better, so the J call may be wrong. Germline V gene data show CDR1 as MNHEY and CDR2 as SVGEGT. The CDR3 is made up of 16 amino acids. CDR3 coding DNA: TGTGCCAGCAGTGATCCCCAGGGGGCGCGTAGCTATGGCTACACCTTC. Protein: CASSDPQGARSYGYTF.

This clonotype turned up a few times. This may come from a read error, since a much larger clone is one base off. The gene calls are TRBV19 and TRBJ2-7; D unresolved. The germline V and J ends were trimmed by 1 base and 7 bases, with 5 bases remaining between them. The CDR3 length is 11 residues. Germline loops: CDR1 LNHDA, CDR2 SQIVND (reference sequence). CDR3 DNA: TGTGCCAGTAGTATAGGTAATGAGCAGTACTTC. Protein sequence: CASSIGNEQYF.

The CDR3 sequence is CASSMRQGTATNEKLFF. The CDR3 DNA reads TGTGCCAGCTCAATGAGACAGGGTACGGCAACTAATGAAAAACTGTTTTTT. The chain recombines TRBV18 with TRBJ1-4, with 7 positions matching TRBD1. The J segment lost 0 bases and the V segment lost 5 bases, leaving 9 bases of the junction unmatched. The germline V gene has CDR1 KGHSH and CDR2 LQKENI. This CDR3 has 17 amino acids. Supplemented by reference TRBV18 and TRBJ1-4, the full variable domain reads NAGVMQNPRHLVRRRGQEARLRCSPMKGHSHVYWYRQLPEEGLKFMVYLQKENIIDESGMPKERFSAEFPKEGPSILRIQQVVRGDSAAYFCASSMRQGTATNEKLFFGSGTQLSVL.

By share, this clonotype ranks as medium-sized. V and J are TRBV7-3 and TRBJ2-3; unclear D gene. V gave up 5 bases and J gave up 4 bases, with 10 bases separating them. This CDR3 has 13 amino acids. Germline CDR1 SGHTA, CDR2 FQGTGA. The CDR3 is CASSQRPSDTQYF. DNA of the CDR3: TGTGCCAGCAGCCAAAGACCATCAGATACGCAGTATTTT.

The chain has TRBV7-6 and TRBJ2-7; D is unresolved. V lost 8 bases, J lost 4 bases, and 15 bases lay in between. This CDR3 has 13 amino acids. In germline, CDR1 is SGHVS, CDR2 FNYEAQ. The DNA for the CDR3 is TGTGCCAGCGAAGCCAGGAGTTCTTACGAGCAGTACTTC. Translation: CASEARSSYEQYF.

This clonotype was found many times. A much more abundant neighbour one base away suggests this may be a read error. The chain uses TRBV7-3 and TRBJ2-7; 10 positions agree with TRBD2. The CDR3 contains 13 residues. V lost 5 bases and J lost 7; bases outside the gene matches: 5. The germline gives CDR1 SGHTA, CDR2 FQGTGA. This chain's CDR3 is CASSMGLANEQYF. The CDR3 region has the DNA TGTGCCAGCAGCATGGGACTAGCGAATGAGCAGTACTTC.

This clonotype showed up many times. The J gene is TRBJ2-1, the V gene TRBV2, with 10 nucleotides matching TRBD2. Germline V gene data show CDR1 as SNHLY and CDR2 as FYNNEI. Losses at the gene ends were 6 bases for V and 3 bases for J; bases not matched to a gene: 2. CDR3 length: 14 residues. The CDR3 protein is CASSGTSDYNEQFF. CDR3 nucleotide sequence: TGTGCCAGCAGCGGGACTAGCGACTACAATGAGCAGTTCTTC.

V usage is TRBV7-6 and J usage is TRBJ1-1; tentatively, D is TRBD1 (5 bases). V was trimmed by 1 base and J by 2 bases, leaving 11 bases between them. This CDR3 is 15 amino acids long. The germline V gene has CDR1 SGHVS and CDR2 FNYEAQ. CDR3 DNA sequence: TGTGCCAGCAGCTTAGGGGGGAACAGCAACACTGAAGCTTTCTTT. Translating gives CASSLGGNSNTEAFF.

This clonotype was picked up a small number of times. This chain links TRBV4-2 with TRBJ2-2; TRBD2 matches 7 bases. Germline V lookup: CDR1 LGHNA, CDR2 YNFKEQ. The V segment lost 0 bases and the J segment 4 bases; nucleotides outside the gene matches: 5. The CDR3 contains 16 residues. As DNA, the CDR3 is TGTGCCAGCAGCCAAGATGGGGGGGATTCCACCGGGGAGCTGTTTTTT. It specifies CASSQDGGDSTGELFF.

The table lists this clonotype with a few counts. The chain recombines TRBV7-3 with TRBJ2-6; tentatively, D is TRBD1 or TRBD2 (5 bases each). V shed 5 bases and J shed 1 base, with 18 bases lying between them. Germline lookup yields CDR1 SGHTA and CDR2 FQGTGA. There are 18 residues in the CDR3. The CDR3 bases are TGTGCCAGCAGCGGATCCGGGACCCATACTTCTGGGGCCAACGTCCTGACTTTC. Its translation is CASSGSGTHTSGANVLTF.

This clonotype was seen ten or more times. The chain employs TRBV7-6 and TRBJ2-1; 14 bases fit TRBD2. This CDR3 comprises 16 residues. Per the germline V gene, CDR1 is SGHVS and CDR2 is FNYEAQ. V gave up 5 bases and J gave up 9 bases; unmatched junction bases: 9. The CDR3 reads CASSPRTSGRNVEQFF. CDR3 coding DNA: TGTGCCAGCAGCCCGCGGACTAGCGGGAGGAATGTTGAGCAGTTCTTC.

This clonotype was picked up many times. The rearrangement links TRBV6-1 to TRBJ2-2; 7 bases are shared with TRBD2. The germline V gene has CDR1 MNHNS and CDR2 SASEGT. V was pared by 6 bases and J by 8 bases, with 18 bases of the junction left unmatched. CDR3 length equals 17 residues. Written as DNA, the CDR3 is TGTGCCAGCAGCAGGAGTTCGGGAGGCACGCGGGGGGGGGAGCTGTTTTTT. This translates into CASSRSSGGTRGGELFF.

The table lists this clonotype with many counts. V and J are TRBV5-5 and TRBJ2-3, with TRBD2 matching over 7 bases. Germline values: CDR1 SGHKS, CDR2 YYEKEE (reference sequence). V was clipped by 3 bases and J by 4 bases; unmatched bases: 14. The CDR3 is 17 residues long. The CDR3: CASSWGTSVGSPDTQYF. The CDR3 DNA follows: TGTGCCAGCAGCTGGGGAACTAGCGTGGGGTCCCCAGATACGCAGTATTTT.

This clonotype was counted a few times. This sequence joins TRBV7-2 and TRBJ2-7, with TRBD2 identical over 12 bases. The end of the DNA fits TRBJ2-1 better, so the J call may be wrong. Germline V gene data show CDR1 as SGHTA and CDR2 as FQGNSA. This CDR3 has 19 residues. The CDR3 is CASSYLAGGQRSSYNEQFF. The CDR3 DNA reads as TGTGCCAGCAGCTACCTAGCGGGAGGGCAACGGAGCTCCTACAATGAGCAGTTCTTC.

The genes are TRBV11-2 and TRBJ2-6; no definite D call. The CDR3 runs 15 residues. V was shortened by 2 bases and J by 0 bases, with 5 bases between the two germline ends. Germline CDR1 SGHAT, CDR2 FQNNGV. In DNA form, the CDR3 reads TGTGCCAGCAGCTTACAGGTCTCTGGGGCCAACGTCCTGACTTTC. Translating it yields CASSLQVSGANVLTF. Full variable domain (rest looked up from reference TRBV11-2 and TRBJ2-6): EAGVAQSPRYKIIEKRQSVAFWCNPISGHATLYWYQQILGQGPKLLIQFQNNGVVDDSQLPKDRFSAERLKGVDSTLKIQPAKLEDSAVYLCASSLQVSGANVLTFGAGSRLTVL.

This clonotype showed up many times. The rearrangement joins TRBV28 to TRBJ2-2, with 9 bases aligning to TRBD2. The CDR3 spans 15 residues. V dropped 8 bases and J dropped 3; count of bases not matched to a gene: 7. Germline CDR1 and CDR2: MDHEN and SYDVKM. The CDR3 spells CASGGAGGHTGELFF. The CDR3 nucleotides are TGTGCCAGCGGGGGAGCGGGGGGTCACACCGGGGAGCTGTTTTTT.